This T cell receptor (beta chain) was identified during a study of shared clonotypes between healthy human individuals. The wider study: A couple of female and a few male donors aged 18 to 49 were enrolled.

On this clone itself: Other nucleotide sequences from this sample produce the same CDR3.

This CDR3 comprises 13 residues. V lost 4 bases and J 0 bases, leaving 6 bases between the germline ends. The germline V gene encodes CDR1 SNHLY and CDR2 FYNNEI. Using immunoSEQ multiplex PCR, the repertoire was profiled, and TCRdb retains in-frame clones only, with some absent. The data contain around 2.3 million clones, 90% to 97% of them singletons. The sample consisted of naive CD4+ T cells sorted from blood. The subset: CD45RA+ positively selected. This receptor was taken from a man between 18 and 29 years old in good health. This chain connects TRBV2 to TRBJ1-1; unclear D gene. As DNA, the CDR3 is TGTGCCAGCAGTGCGGAGTTGAACACTGAAGCTTTCTTT. This codes for CASSAELNTEAFF.